The rows below give T cell receptor beta chains drawn from one sample of a study of OX40 agonist ivuxolimab in advanced cancers. Profiling relied on immunoSEQ multiplex PCR, and the TCRdb table lists in-frame clones only, not all of them. Here the sample spans approximately 30,000 clones, under 90% being singletons. This material consisted of CD4+ or CD8+ T cells sorted from blood, taken in a trial of the OX40 agonist ivuxolimab. The origin of the receptors is an adult with an advanced solid tumor such as melanoma, head and neck, liver or kidney cancer. Each CDR3 is given with its conserved first and last residue. Fields, in order: clone size, V gene, CDR3 length, J gene, D gene, CDR3 protein, CDR3 DNA. The D gene is left open where the match is weak. Part of the rows lack a size; the others show once, few, many or a class for expanded clones.

clone_size: -; v_call: TRBV7-9; cdr3_length: 13; j_call: TRBJ2-5; d_call: -; cdr3_aa: CASSLVAQETQYF; cdr3_nt: TGTGCCAGCAGCTTGGTTGCCCAAGAGACCCAGTACTTC
clone_size: -; v_call: TRBV19; cdr3_length: 13; j_call: TRBJ2-1; d_call: -; cdr3_aa: CASSIREGDEQFF; cdr3_nt: TGTGCCAGTAGTATAAGAGAGGGGGACGAGCAGTTCTTC
clone_size: once; v_call: TRBV5-1; cdr3_length: 13; j_call: TRBJ1-3; d_call: -; cdr3_aa: CASSSGVGNTIYF; cdr3_nt: TGCGCCAGCAGCTCAGGGGTTGGAAACACCATATATTTT
clone_size: -; v_call: TRBV5-4; cdr3_length: 16; j_call: TRBJ2-2; d_call: TRBD2; cdr3_aa: CASSLDASGNTGELFF; cdr3_nt: TGTGCCAGCAGCTTGGATGCTAGCGGGAACACCGGGGAGCTGTTTTTT
clone_size: few; v_call: TRBV11-2; cdr3_length: 18; j_call: TRBJ2-7; d_call: TRBD1; cdr3_aa: CASSLGVRQGPNIYEQYF; cdr3_nt: TGTGCCAGCAGCTTGGGGGTTAGACAGGGGCCGAATATCTACGAGCAGTACTTC
clone_size: once; v_call: TRBV9; cdr3_length: 14; j_call: TRBJ1-3; d_call: -; cdr3_aa: CASSAGSLDNTIYF; cdr3_nt: TGTGCCAGCAGCGCAGGCTCCCTGGATAACACCATATATTTT
clone_size: -; v_call: TRBV6-1; cdr3_length: 14; j_call: TRBJ1-1; d_call: -; cdr3_aa: CASSEQRGWTEAFF; cdr3_nt: TGTGCCAGCAGTGAACAAAGGGGTTGGACTGAAGCTTTCTTT
clone_size: -; v_call: TRBV28; cdr3_length: 15; j_call: TRBJ1-4; d_call: -; cdr3_aa: CATTEGAGGGEKLFF; cdr3_nt: TGTGCCACCACAGAGGGAGCAGGTGGAGGTGAAAAACTGTTTTTT
clone_size: -; v_call: TRBV9; cdr3_length: 12; j_call: TRBJ2-2; d_call: -; cdr3_aa: CASSKHGQELFF; cdr3_nt: TGTGCCAGCAGCAAACACGGACAAGAGCTGTTTTTT
clone_size: -; v_call: TRBV5-6; cdr3_length: 13; j_call: TRBJ2-7; d_call: -; cdr3_aa: CASSWGVTYEQYF; cdr3_nt: TGTGCCAGCAGCTGGGGAGTAACCTACGAGCAGTACTTC
clone_size: -; v_call: TRBV28; cdr3_length: 14; j_call: TRBJ2-1; d_call: TRBD2; cdr3_aa: CASTGTSGYNEQFF; cdr3_nt: TGTGCCAGTACCGGGACTAGCGGATACAATGAGCAGTTCTTC
clone_size: few; v_call: TRBV11-2; cdr3_length: 16; j_call: TRBJ2-1; d_call: TRBD2; cdr3_aa: CASSLPPAGTSGEQFF; cdr3_nt: TGTGCCAGCAGCTTACCCCCCGCCGGGACTAGTGGCGAGCAGTTCTTC
clone_size: -; v_call: TRBV9; cdr3_length: 13; j_call: TRBJ2-4; d_call: TRBD1; cdr3_aa: CASSGGQGNIQYF; cdr3_nt: TGTGCCAGCAGCGGTGGACAGGGAAACATTCAGTACTTC
clone_size: -; v_call: TRBV5-8; cdr3_length: 16; j_call: TRBJ1-3; d_call: -; cdr3_aa: CASSLILALSGNTIYF; cdr3_nt: TGTGCCAGCAGCTTAATTTTGGCTCTCTCTGGAAACACCATATATTTT
clone_size: -; v_call: TRBV7-6; cdr3_length: 16; j_call: TRBJ2-1; d_call: TRBD2; cdr3_aa: CASSASTSGSYNEQFF; cdr3_nt: TGTGCCAGCAGCGCCTCGACTAGCGGGAGTTACAATGAGCAGTTCTTC
clone_size: -; v_call: TRBV6-5; cdr3_length: 16; j_call: TRBJ2-1; d_call: -; cdr3_aa: CASSYSPGPTYNEQFF; cdr3_nt: TGTGCCAGCAGTTACTCCCCAGGGCCTACCTACAATGAGCAGTTCTTC
clone_size: -; v_call: TRBV19; cdr3_length: 15; j_call: TRBJ1-5; d_call: -; cdr3_aa: CASSMTVLSNQPQHF; cdr3_nt: TGTGCCAGTAGTATGACAGTCCTTAGCAATCAGCCCCAGCATTTT
clone_size: -; v_call: TRBV30; cdr3_length: 14; j_call: TRBJ1-5; d_call: -; cdr3_aa: CAWSQWGFGQPQHF; cdr3_nt: TGTGCCTGGAGTCAATGGGGCTTCGGGCAGCCCCAGCATTTT
clone_size: -; v_call: TRBV4-3; cdr3_length: 13; j_call: TRBJ1-4; d_call: -; cdr3_aa: CASSQEPGTKLFF; cdr3_nt: TGCGCCAGCAGCCAAGAACCCGGAACCAAACTGTTTTTT
clone_size: -; v_call: TRBV9; cdr3_length: 16; j_call: TRBJ1-1; d_call: TRBD1; cdr3_aa: CASSVGDRGGNTEAFF; cdr3_nt: TGTGCCAGCAGCGTAGGAGACAGGGGAGGGAACACTGAAGCTTTCTTT
clone_size: -; v_call: TRBV10-3; cdr3_length: 16; j_call: TRBJ2-1; d_call: TRBD1; cdr3_aa: CAISESFGTGVNEQFF; cdr3_nt: TGTGCCATCAGTGAGTCCTTCGGGACAGGGGTCAATGAGCAGTTCTTC
clone_size: -; v_call: TRBV30; cdr3_length: 14; j_call: TRBJ2-1; d_call: TRBD2; cdr3_aa: CAWSTRGGASEQFF; cdr3_nt: TGTGCCTGGAGTACCCGCGGGGGGGCAAGTGAGCAGTTCTTC
clone_size: few; v_call: TRBV6-6; cdr3_length: 14; j_call: TRBJ1-1; d_call: -; cdr3_aa: CASRRRQGNTEAFF; cdr3_nt: TGTGCCAGCAGGCGGCGTCAGGGGAACACTGAAGCTTTCTTT
clone_size: -; v_call: TRBV2; cdr3_length: 14; j_call: TRBJ1-5; d_call: -; cdr3_aa: CASSFGTNLMPQHF; cdr3_nt: TGTGCCAGCAGTTTCGGCACCAATTTGATGCCCCAGCATTTT
clone_size: -; v_call: TRBV4-1; cdr3_length: 17; j_call: TRBJ2-1; d_call: TRBD2; cdr3_aa: CASSRQAGLAAYNEQFF; cdr3_nt: TGCGCCAGCAGCCGGCAAGCCGGACTAGCGGCCTACAATGAGCAGTTCTTC
clone_size: once; v_call: TRBV10-2; cdr3_length: 11; j_call: TRBJ1-2; d_call: -; cdr3_aa: CASKGTYGYTF; cdr3_nt: TGCGCCAGCAAGGGAACCTATGGCTACACCTTC